What follows is one T cell receptor beta chain and its context. The data belong to a study of blood T cell repertoires in COVID-19. For the study at large: Samples of COVID-19 (acute and convalescent) were obtained from the United States, Italy and Spain.

The length of the CDR3 is 14 residues. Germline loops: CDR1 LNHDA, CDR2 SQIVND (reference sequence). V lost 3 bases, J lost 2 bases, and 10 bases lay in between. Generated by immunoSEQ multiplex PCR, the TCRdb table keeps only in-frame clones and is missing some. The table records more than 65,000 clones, around 85% of them present only once. The sequence came from a woman aged 45-60 years with acute or convalescent COVID-19. Sample: peripheral blood. This chain links TRBV19 with TRBJ1-1, with D unresolved. The CDR3 is CASSITQPNTEAFF. DNA of the CDR3: TGTGCCAGTAGTATTACACAACCCAACACTGAAGCTTTCTTT.